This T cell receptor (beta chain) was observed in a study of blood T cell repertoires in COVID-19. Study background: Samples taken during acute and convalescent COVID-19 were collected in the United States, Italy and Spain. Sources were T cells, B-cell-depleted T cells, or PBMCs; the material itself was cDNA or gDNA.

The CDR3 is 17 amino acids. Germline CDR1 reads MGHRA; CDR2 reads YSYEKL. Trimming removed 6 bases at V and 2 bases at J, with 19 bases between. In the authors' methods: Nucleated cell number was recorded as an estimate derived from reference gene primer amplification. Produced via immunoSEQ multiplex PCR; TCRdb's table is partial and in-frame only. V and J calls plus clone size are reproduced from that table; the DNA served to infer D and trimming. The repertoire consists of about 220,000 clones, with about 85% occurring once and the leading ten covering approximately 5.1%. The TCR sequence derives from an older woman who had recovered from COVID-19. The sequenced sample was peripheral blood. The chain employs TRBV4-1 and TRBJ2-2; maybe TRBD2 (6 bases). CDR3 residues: CASSSSSGRRNTGELFF. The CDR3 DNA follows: TGCGCCAGCAGTTCTTCCTCCGGGAGAAGAAACACCGGGGAGCTGTTTTTT.